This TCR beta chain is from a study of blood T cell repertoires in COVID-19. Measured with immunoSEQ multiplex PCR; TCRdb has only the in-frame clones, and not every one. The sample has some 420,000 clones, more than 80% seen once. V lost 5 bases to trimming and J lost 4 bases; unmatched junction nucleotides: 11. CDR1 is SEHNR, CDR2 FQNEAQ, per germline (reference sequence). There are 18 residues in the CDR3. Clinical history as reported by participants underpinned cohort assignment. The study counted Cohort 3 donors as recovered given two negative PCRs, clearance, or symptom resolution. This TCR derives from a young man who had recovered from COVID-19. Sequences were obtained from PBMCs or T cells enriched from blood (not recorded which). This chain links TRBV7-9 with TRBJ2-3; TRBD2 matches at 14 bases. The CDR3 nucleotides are TGTGCCAGCAGCCTAGTAGCGACTAGCGGGAGGGCCGCAGATACGCAGTATTTT. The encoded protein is CASSLVATSGRAADTQYF. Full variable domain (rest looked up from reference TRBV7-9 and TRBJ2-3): DTGVSQNPRHKITKRGQNVTFRCDPISEHNRLYWYRQTLGQGPEFLTYFQNEAQLEKSRLLSDRFSAERPKGSFSTLEIQRTEQGDSAMYLCASSLVATSGRAADTQYFGPGTRLTVL.